The TCR beta chain described here comes from a study of blood T cells in healthy people across ages. Deletions cut 5 bases from V and 10 bases from J, with 18 bases between. The germline V gene encodes CDR1 SGHVS and CDR2 FQNEAQ. This CDR3 is built from 14 residues. The second PCR ran roughly 7 to 12 cycles with a sample-barcoded 5' primer and J-beta primers. TCRdb reprocessed the 5' RACE reads with MiXCR, giving one entry per CDR3 protein. The sample has about 930,000 distinct CDR3 sequences, 25% to 35% seen once; the top ten hold roughly 10%. This clonotype occurred once. Just one base apart from a much larger clone, this may be a read error. The same sample was also studied in work on T cells of mothers and their children.

This TCR was recovered from a woman in her thirties or forties in good health. The V and J genes are TRBV7-8 and TRBJ2-1; D might be TRBD1 or TRBD2, each matching 6 bases. The sequenced sample consisted of blood. CDR3 in amino acids: CASSRVVGAGEQFF. CDR3 nucleotides: TGTGCCAGCAGCCGCGTAGTGGGGGCGGGGGAGCAGTTCTTC. The full variable domain, with the rest looked up from reference TRBV7-8 and TRBJ2-1, is GAGVSQSPRYKVAKRGQDVALRCDPISGHVSLFWYQQALGQGPEFLTYFQNEAQLDKSGLPSDRFFAERPEGSVSTLKIQRTQQEDSAVYLCASSRVVGAGEQFFGPGTRLTVL.